This T cell receptor (beta chain) was retrieved from a study of molecular identifiers for immune sequencing clone quantification (dated by TCRdb to 2016 to 2018). Background for the entire study: For a replicate experiment, RNA from around 18,000 or 91,000 naive CD8 T cells was divided into five aliquots, and four of the five aliquots were sequenced. This methods study benchmarked molecular-identifier clustering-based TCR repertoire sequencing (MIDCIRS) and TCR RNA copy counting, using CD8 T cells to do so.

The library was generated by PCR. The data were produced on an Illumina HiSeq 4000. Bulk TCR libraries were made following a previously described method, with the TCR primers given in Table S5. Purification of total RNA was performed with the Qiagen AllPrep DNA/RNA kit. Before any analysis, reads coming from multiple sequencing runs of the same library were combined into one pool. As for the original processing: Reads were retained only if their TCR constant sequence matched exactly, and those retained reads were trimmed to 150 nt and grouped according to their 12-nt molecular barcodes. Reads in each barcode group were sub-clustered using a 15% Levenshtein threshold, and a quality-weighted consensus sequence was built for each RNA molecule. Non-functional sequences were excluded, and lower-count sequences lying one edit away from another sequence were also excluded. Based on fitting two negative binomial distributions, any barcode sub-cluster with under 20% of the maximum read count was discarded. The raw public reads went through TCRdb reprocessing: fastp at Q25, MiXCR clone calling, in-frame beta chains kept. Rows matching on CDR3 protein sequence are summarized as one entry with the most common DNA and genes. These V and J calls are TCRdb output, not the study's own analysis. This sample holds tens of thousands of distinct CDR3 sequences; approximately 17% were observed only once. The biggest ten clones account for around 0.99% of the sample.

What the study reported, not specific to this receptor: The naive libraries included spiked-in Jurkat TCR RNA (approximately 11 copies' worth), and this RNA is not part of the donor repertoire. Modeling indicated about 3.1 TCR RNA copies recovered per cell, compared with roughly 9.7 by digital PCR, which implies a capture efficiency of around 29%. Without barcode sub-clustering, chimeric consensus sequences inflated TCR diversity; chimeras reached as high as 47%. The sizes of highly expanded clones could end up underestimated when identical TCR molecules share a barcode. Even against a background of about 960,000 naive CD8 T cells, spiked-in Jurkat TCR RNA amounting to a single cell's worth was reported to be detectable. In CMV-specific effector cells, clones with more than 20 RNA copies accounted for over 99% of molecules, whereas in naive cells such clones accounted for under 1%.

V is shortened by 5 bases, J by 4 bases, and the region joining them spans 14 bases. The CDR3, from cysteine to phenylalanine, totals 14 residues. Just the 42-base CDR3 DNA is kept, in frame starting at base 1. Libraries of naive CD8 T cells were built from anywhere between about 18,000 and 1,000,000 sorted cells, with 10%, 30% or 50% of the purified RNA used. On a BD FACSAria II, naive CD8 T cells were FACS-sorted as CD8+CD4-CCR7+CD45RA+ and collected into RLT Plus buffer. Detection sensitivity was tested by spiking Jurkat RNA equal to roughly ten TCR copies' worth into samples containing 20,000-1,000,000 naive CD8 T cells. Enrichment of CD8 T cells was performed with RosetteSep CD8+ T Cell Enrichment Cocktail and Ficoll-Paque, after which ACK red cell lysis was carried out. This clonotype showed up many times. Its binding antigen is unknown. No much larger clone exists at a distance of one base, and base qualities are not known.

This clonotype was obtained from a human donor in good health. Some libraries in this study had Jurkat cell RNA spiked in. The chain is assembled from TRBV12-3 or TRBV12-4 and TRBJ1-1, with the D gene not clear enough to name. Specimen: naive CD8+ T cells from blood, with Jurkat cell RNA spiked in. Per the publication, the cell subset or site label means: FACS-sorted CD8+CD4-CCR7+CD45RA+ naive T cells. The DNA sequence is TGTGCCAGCAGTATTAGTGGCTGGGGCACTGAAGCTTTCTTT. Translated, this gives CASSISGWGTEAFF.